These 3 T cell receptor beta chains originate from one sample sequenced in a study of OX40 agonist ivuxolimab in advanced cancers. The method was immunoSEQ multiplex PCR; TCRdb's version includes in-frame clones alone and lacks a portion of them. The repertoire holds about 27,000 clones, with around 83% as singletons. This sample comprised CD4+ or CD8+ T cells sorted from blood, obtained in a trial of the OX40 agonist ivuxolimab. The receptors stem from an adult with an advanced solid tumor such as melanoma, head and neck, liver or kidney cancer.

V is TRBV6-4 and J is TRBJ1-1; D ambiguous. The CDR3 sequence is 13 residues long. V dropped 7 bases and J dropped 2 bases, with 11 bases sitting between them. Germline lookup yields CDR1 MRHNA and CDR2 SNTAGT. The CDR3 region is CASKAGINTEAFF. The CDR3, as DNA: TGTGCCAGCAAGGCAGGAATAAACACTGAAGCTTTCTTT.

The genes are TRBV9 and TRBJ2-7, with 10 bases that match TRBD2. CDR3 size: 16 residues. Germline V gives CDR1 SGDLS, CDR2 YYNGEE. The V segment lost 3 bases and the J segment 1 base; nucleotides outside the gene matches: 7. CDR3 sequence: CASSAEVAGGSYEQYF. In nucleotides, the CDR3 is TGTGCCAGCAGCGCCGAGGTAGCGGGAGGTTCCTACGAGCAGTACTTC.

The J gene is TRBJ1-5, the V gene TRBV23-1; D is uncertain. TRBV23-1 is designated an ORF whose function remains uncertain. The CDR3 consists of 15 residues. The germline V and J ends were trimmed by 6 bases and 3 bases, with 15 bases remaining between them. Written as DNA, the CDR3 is TGCGCCAGCAGCCACAACGGGCAGATCAATCAGCCCCAGCATTTT. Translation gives CASSHNGQINQPQHF.